The next 23 T cell receptor beta chains were all read from a single sample in a study of CD8 T cells in Susac syndrome. Reverse transcription of about 0.45 to 1 ug RNA used random hexamers. TCRdb re-called the immunoSEQ multiplex PCR reads through MiXCR, storing one row per CDR3 protein. Of about 140,000 distinct CDR3 sequences in the sample, just under 95% are singletons; the top ten hold about 0.18%. Sequenced sample: CD8+ T cells from PBMCs. These receptors were collected from a human donor with Susac syndrome.

The V and J genes are TRBV29-1 and TRBJ2-5, with TRBD1 matching 9 bases. The ends lost 0 bases at V and 2 bases at J; junction bases unmatched: 7. CDR3 length: 16 residues. Germline V CDR1 and CDR2: SQVTM, ANQGSEA. CDR3 nucleotide sequence: TGCAGCGTTGAAGACCGGGACAGGGTTAATCAAGAGACCCAGTACTTC. It is translated as CSVEDRDRVNQETQYF.

V and J are TRBV2 and TRBJ2-7, with D possibly matching TRBD2 (5 bases). The germline V gene encodes CDR1 SNHLY and CDR2 FYNNEI. Between the trimmed V and J ends, which lost 6 bases and 4 bases, there was a span of 10 bases. CDR3 length: 12 residues. CDR3 region: CASREDLYEQYF. The CDR3 DNA sequence: TGTGCCAGCAGAGAGGACTTGTACGAGCAGTACTTC.

The gene calls are TRBV9 and TRBJ2-5; 7 bases are a match to TRBD1. Looked up from germline, CDR1 is SGDLS and CDR2 is YYNGEE. This CDR3 contains 14 residues. With V trimmed by 7 bases and J by 3 bases, 9 bases remained unmatched. The CDR3 region is CASSRQGWEETQYF. The CDR3 DNA sequence: TGTGCCAGCTCAAGACAGGGTTGGGAAGAGACCCAGTACTTC. Full variable domain (missing parts from reference TRBV9 and TRBJ2-5): DSGVTQTPKHLITATGQRVTLRCSPRSGDLSVYWYQQSLDQGLQFLIQYYNGEERAKGNILERFSAQQFPDLHSELNLSSLELGDSALYFCASSRQGWEETQYFGPGTRLLVL.

The gene calls are TRBV9 and TRBJ1-2; a weak D match, TRBD1 (6 bases). The CDR3 runs to 15 residues. The germline gives CDR1 SGDLS, CDR2 YYNGEE. Trimming left V 0 bases short and J 5 bases short, with 14 bases between. The CDR3 protein is CASSVVGGAGYGYTF. The CDR3 bases are TGTGCCAGCAGCGTAGTAGGGGGGGCCGGATATGGCTACACCTTC. Variable domain in full (rest from reference TRBV9 and TRBJ1-2): DSGVTQTPKHLITATGQRVTLRCSPRSGDLSVYWYQQSLDQGLQFLIQYYNGEERAKGNILERFSAQQFPDLHSELNLSSLELGDSALYFCASSVVGGAGYGYTFGSGTRLTVV.

This chain joins TRBV30 and TRBJ1-2; 11 positions agree with TRBD1. CDR1 and CDR2 (germline): GTSNPN, SVGIG (reference sequence). Trimming at V came to 7 bases and at J to 6 bases, leaving 13 bases not matched to a gene. The CDR3 has 15 amino acids. CDR3 sequence reads: CALLPGQGVIHGYTF. The CDR3 nucleotides are TGTGCCTTACTTCCGGGACAGGGGGTTATTCATGGCTACACCTTC.

The J gene is TRBJ2-7, the V gene TRBV6-5; perhaps D is TRBD1 or TRBD2 (5 bases each). The length of the CDR3 is 16 residues. V gave up 0 bases and J gave up 6 bases, with 18 bases separating them. CDR1 MNHEY and CDR2 SVGAGI come from the germline V gene. CDR3 residues: CASSYSLGPGAGEQYF. DNA for the CDR3: TGTGCCAGCAGTTACTCTCTGGGACCCGGGGCTGGCGAGCAGTACTTC.

V gene TRBV24-1 combines with J gene TRBJ1-1, with D maybe TRBD1 (5 bases). Germline V gene data show CDR1 as KGHDR and CDR2 as SFDVKD. The CDR3 spans 17 residues. V dropped 7 bases and J dropped 0 bases, with 20 bases sitting between them. CDR3 in amino acids: CATRGGVGVLMNTEAFF. DNA of the CDR3: TGTGCCACCAGAGGAGGGGTCGGGGTCCTAATGAACACTGAAGCTTTCTTT.

This sequence joins TRBV12-3 or TRBV12-4 and TRBJ1-5; D possibly corresponds to TRBD1 (5 bases). Trimming left V 5 bases short and J 9 bases short, with 14 bases between. The CDR3 loop spans 13 amino acids. In DNA, the CDR3 is TGTGCCAGCAGTCCCCATGAACAGGCGCCCCAGCATTTT. It translates to CASSPHEQAPQHF.

The J gene is TRBJ2-1, the V gene TRBV5-1, with D possibly being TRBD1 or TRBD2 (5 bases each). This CDR3 has 16 amino acids. V lost 4 bases and J lost 7, with 21 bases in between. CDR1 is SGHRS, CDR2 YFSETQ, per germline. Here the CDR3 reads CASSPRFEGHVNEQFF. Here the CDR3 DNA reads TGCGCCAGCAGCCCCCGTTTTGAGGGGCACGTAAATGAGCAGTTCTTC.

The chain is built from TRBV9 and TRBJ2-1, with a weak D call TRBD1 (6 bases). CDR3 length: 13 amino acids. V was shortened by 3 bases and J by 6 bases, with 10 bases between the two germline ends. Germline V gene data show CDR1 as SGDLS and CDR2 as YYNGEE. The CDR3 DNA reads as TGTGCCAGCAGCGGGGGGCGGTCCAATGAGCAGTTCTTC. It is translated as CASSGGRSNEQFF.

V is TRBV4-1 and J is TRBJ2-3; the match to TRBD2 covers 13 bases. CDR1 MGHRA and CDR2 YSYEKL come from the germline V gene. V lost 4 bases, J lost 0 bases, and 10 bases stayed unmatched. This CDR3 has 19 residues. Written as DNA, the CDR3 is TGCGCCAGCAGCCCGTTGACTAGCGGGAGGACGACGAGCACAGATACGCAGTATTTT. Translation: CASSPLTSGRTTSTDTQYF.

The chain carries TRBV15 and TRBJ1-2; 9 bases are a match to TRBD1. The junction had 19 bases not matched to a gene; V was cut back by 11 bases and J by 6 bases. The CDR3 runs 16 residues. Germline CDR1 reads LNHNV; CDR2 reads YYDKDF (reference sequence). The CDR3 loop is CASADRTGELTDGYTF. DNA for the CDR3: TGTGCCTCCGCGGATCGGACAGGGGAATTGACCGATGGCTACACCTTC.

On this clonotype itself: An end of the junction differs from the germline gene, which may be a read error. V and J are TRBV25-1 and TRBJ2-1; D gene uncertain. Germline loops: CDR1 MGHDK, CDR2 SYGVNS. There are 12 residues in the CDR3. The DNA of the CDR3 is TGTGCCAGCAGAGGATCACCCTCCCACTACCTCTTC. Its protein product is CASRGSPSHYLF.

This chain joins TRBV19 and TRBJ2-7, with a tentative D call TRBD2 (6 bases). Germline V gives CDR1 LNHDA, CDR2 SQIVND (reference sequence). Between the trimmed V and J ends, which lost 5 bases and 5 bases, there was a span of 22 bases. CDR3 size: 16 residues. The CDR3 protein is CASSSRDGRRADEQYF. As DNA, the CDR3 is TGTGCCAGTAGTTCGCGGGACGGACGCCGCGCCGACGAGCAGTACTTC.

V gene TRBV19 combines with J gene TRBJ1-5; no definite D call. V lost 3 bases to trimming and J lost 5 bases, with 8 bases between them. The CDR3 totals 13 residues. Germline loops: CDR1 LNHDA, CDR2 SQIVND (reference sequence). The CDR3 coding sequence is TGTGCCAGTAGTATCGGCACCCATCAGCCCCAGCATTTT. Amino acids: CASSIGTHQPQHF.

This chain connects TRBV4-1 to TRBJ1-5; 9 positions match TRBD1. J gave up 4 bases and V 0 bases, and 7 bases lay outside the gene matches. There are 17 residues in the CDR3. Germline assignment: CDR1 MGHRA and CDR2 YSYEKL. This chain's CDR3 is CASSQDRLGQGNQPQHF. CDR3 in DNA: TGCGCCAGCAGCCAAGATAGGCTGGGACAGGGAAATCAGCCCCAGCATTTT.

The chain joins TRBV3-1 to TRBJ2-1; 9 bases match TRBD2. The junction had 5 bases not matched to a gene; V was cut back by 5 bases and J by 9 bases. The CDR3 has 13 residues. The V gene's germline CDR1 is LGHDT and CDR2 YNNKEL (reference sequence). The CDR3: CASSGAGGGEQFF. The CDR3 region has the DNA TGTGCCAGCAGCGGGGCGGGAGGGGGTGAGCAGTTCTTC.

The chain is built from TRBV9 and TRBJ1-2, with D maybe TRBD1 (5 bases). The germline V gene encodes CDR1 SGDLS and CDR2 YYNGEE. This CDR3 spans 12 amino acids. Trimming took 0 bases from V and 8 from J, leaving 8 bases between them. This chain's CDR3 is CASSVVGTGYTF. The CDR3 nucleotides read TGTGCCAGCAGCGTAGTAGGGACCGGCTACACCTTC.

This rearrangement joins TRBV28 to TRBJ1-2, with D uncertain. CDR3 length: 16 amino acids. Germline CDR1 reads MDHEN; CDR2 reads SYDVKM. V lost 5 bases and J lost 6, with 22 bases in between. This CDR3 reads CASSDSSEPTANGYTF. DNA of the CDR3: TGTGCCAGCAGTGACTCCTCGGAGCCCACAGCGAATGGCTACACCTTC.

The chain uses TRBV20-1 and TRBJ2-7, with TRBD2 matching 7 bases. The CDR3 is 13 amino acids. The J segment lost 3 bases and the V segment lost 5 bases, leaving 7 bases of the junction unmatched. The V gene's germline CDR1 is DFQATT and CDR2 SNEGSKA (reference sequence). The CDR3 reads CSAAGREIYEQYF. The CDR3 nucleotides are TGCAGTGCTGCGGGGCGGGAGATCTACGAGCAGTACTTC.

This chain uses TRBV20-1 with TRBJ2-5, with 8 nucleotides matching TRBD1. The CDR3 sequence is 15 residues long. CDR1 is DFQATT, CDR2 SNEGSKA, per germline (reference sequence). V lost 0 bases and J lost 5; bases outside the gene matches: 8. CDR3 sequence (DNA): TGCAGTGCTAGAGACGAGACAGGGGTCTGGGAGACCCAGTACTTC. Translation: CSARDETGVWETQYF.

The J gene is TRBJ2-5, the V gene TRBV6-5; the match to TRBD2 covers 9 bases. Losses at the gene ends were 2 bases for V and 5 bases for J; bases not matched to a gene: 3. There are 14 residues in the CDR3. Germline V gene data show CDR1 as MNHEY and CDR2 as SVGAGI. The CDR3 region is CASSYAGGGETQYF. CDR3 nucleotide sequence: TGTGCCAGCAGTTACGCGGGAGGGGGGGAGACCCAGTACTTC.

The V gene is TRBV5-1, the J gene TRBJ1-2; D is unresolved. The germline V gene encodes CDR1 SGHRS and CDR2 YFSETQ. CDR3 length equals 11 residues. V shed 0 bases and J shed 3 bases, with 0 bases lying between them. The DNA for the CDR3 is TGCGCCAGCAGCTTGGACTATGGCTACACCTTC. Amino acid sequence: CASSLDYGYTF.